This TCR beta chain originates from a study of regulatory dendritic cells for organ transplantation. Study context: Monocytes received vitamin D3 on days 0 and 4, IL-10 on day 4. Day 6 dendritic cell cultures were stimulated with LPS.

This clone was seen a handful of times. The antigen remains undetermined. The assay was immunoSEQ multiplex PCR, and TCRdb's table has in-frame clones only and misses some. The sample lists more than 10,000 clones, about nine tenths occurring once. The ends lost 4 bases at V and 10 bases at J; junction bases unmatched: 1. Germline-derived CDR1 and CDR2 are SEHNR and FQNEAQ (reference sequence). The CDR3 spans 12 residues. Sorted subsets were CFSE-labeled and cultured approximately 5 days with allogeneic dendritic cells. The origin of this receptor is a human donor in good health. The chain has TRBV7-9 and TRBJ2-1; TRBD2 matches at 10 bases. The material sequenced was naive CD8+ T cells from blood cultured with regulatory dendritic cells. Subset of the sample: CD45RA+ naive T cells. CDR3 residues: CASSSGLAEQFF. CDR3 coding DNA: TGTGCCAGCAGCTCGGGACTAGCGGAGCAGTTCTTC.